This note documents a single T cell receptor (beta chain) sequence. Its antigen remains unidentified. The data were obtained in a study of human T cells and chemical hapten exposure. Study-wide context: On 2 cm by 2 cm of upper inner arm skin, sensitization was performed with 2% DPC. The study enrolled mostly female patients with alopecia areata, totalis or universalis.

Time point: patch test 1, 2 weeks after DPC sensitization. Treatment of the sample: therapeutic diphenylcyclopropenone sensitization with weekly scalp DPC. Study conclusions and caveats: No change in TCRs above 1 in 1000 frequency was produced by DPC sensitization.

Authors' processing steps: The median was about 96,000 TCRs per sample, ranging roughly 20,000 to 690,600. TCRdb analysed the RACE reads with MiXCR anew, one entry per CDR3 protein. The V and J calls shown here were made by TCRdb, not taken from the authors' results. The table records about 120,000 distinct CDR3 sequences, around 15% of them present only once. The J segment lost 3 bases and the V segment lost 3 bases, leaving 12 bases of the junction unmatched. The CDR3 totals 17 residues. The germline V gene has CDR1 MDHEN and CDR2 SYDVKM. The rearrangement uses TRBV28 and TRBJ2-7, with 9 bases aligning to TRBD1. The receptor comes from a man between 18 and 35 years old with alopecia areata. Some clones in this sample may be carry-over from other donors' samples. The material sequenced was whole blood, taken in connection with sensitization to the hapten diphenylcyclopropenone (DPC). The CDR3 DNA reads TGTGCCAGCAGTTTTTCTCACAGGGGGCGCGGTCGCTACGAGCAGTACTTC. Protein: CASSFSHRGRGRYEQYF.